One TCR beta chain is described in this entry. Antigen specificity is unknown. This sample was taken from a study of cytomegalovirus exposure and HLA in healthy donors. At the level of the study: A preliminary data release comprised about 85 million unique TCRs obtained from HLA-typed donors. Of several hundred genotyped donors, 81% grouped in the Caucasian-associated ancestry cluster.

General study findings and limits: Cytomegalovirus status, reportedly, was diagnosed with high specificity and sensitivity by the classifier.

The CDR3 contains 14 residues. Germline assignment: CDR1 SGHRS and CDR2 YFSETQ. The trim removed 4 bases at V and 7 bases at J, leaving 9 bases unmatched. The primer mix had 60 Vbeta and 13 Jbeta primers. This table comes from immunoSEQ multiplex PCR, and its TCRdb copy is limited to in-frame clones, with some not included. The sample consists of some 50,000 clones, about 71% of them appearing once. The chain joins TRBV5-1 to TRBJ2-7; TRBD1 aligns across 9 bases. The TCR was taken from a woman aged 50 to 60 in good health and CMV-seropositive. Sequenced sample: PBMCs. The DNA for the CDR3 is TGCGCCAGCAGCCTGGGACAGGGAGTAGGGGAGCAGTACTTC. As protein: CASSLGQGVGEQYF.